This is a list of T cell receptor beta chains from one sample in a study of T cells in Graves' hyperthyroidism and ophthalmopathy. MiXCR, applied by TCRdb to the multiplex PCR reads, yields one record per CDR3 protein. Of about 400,000 distinct CDR3 sequences in the sample, 15% to 18% were seen once. The material sequenced was blood. These receptors were taken from a woman under 30 with Graves' hyperthyroidism. Both conserved end residues are part of each CDR3. A D gene is named only where the DNA matches it firmly. A clone size is listed for some rows: how often the clone was seen (once, few, many), or a class if it is expanded.

V: TRBV24-1
D: -
size: many
J: TRBJ2-1
CDR3: CATSDLGQSGGGAYNEQFF
DNA: TGTGCCACCAGTGATTTAGGCCAGTCCGGAGGGGGTGCCTACAATGAGCAGTTCTTC

V: TRBV3-1
D: TRBD1
size: many
J: TRBJ1-2
CDR3: CASKGTASLDYGYTF
DNA: TGTGCCAGCAAGGGGACAGCCAGCCTGGACTATGGCTACACCTTC

V: TRBV3-1
D: -
size: many
J: TRBJ2-7
CDR3: CASSQTQENEQYF
DNA: TGTGCCAGCAGCCAGACACAGGAAAACGAGCAGTACTTC

V: TRBV19
D: -
size: few
J: TRBJ1-6
CDR3: CASSIGGLANSPLHF
DNA: TGTGCCAGTAGTATAGGGGGACTGGCTAATTCACCCCTCCACTTT

V: TRBV13
D: -
size: many
J: TRBJ1-6
CDR3: CASSPRIDSPLHF
DNA: TGTGCCAGCAGCCCCCGAATAGATTCACCCCTCCACTTT

V: TRBV6-9
D: -
size: -
J: TRBJ1-3
CDR3: CACSIEASLSGNTIYF
DNA: TGTGCCTGCAGTATCGAGGCCAGCTTATCTGGAAACACCATATATTTT

V: TRBV12-3/TRBV12-4
D: -
size: many
J: TRBJ2-7
CDR3: CASSPPAPYEQYF
DNA: TGTGCCAGCAGCCCCCCGGCCCCTTACGAGCAGTACTTC

V: TRBV5-5
D: -
size: -
J: TRBJ2-7
CDR3: CASSFTDTYEQYF
DNA: TGTGCCAGCAGCTTCACGGACACCTACGAGCAGTACTTC

V: TRBV5-1
D: -
size: many
J: TRBJ2-5
CDR3: CASSLAQETQYF
DNA: TGTGCCAGCAGCTTAGCACAAGAGACCCAGTACTTC

V: TRBV3-1
D: -
size: -
J: TRBJ2-3
CDR3: CASSYGGADTQYF
DNA: TGTGCCAGCAGTTACGGAGGAGCAGATACGCAGTATTTT

V: TRBV10-3
D: -
size: -
J: TRBJ1-3
CDR3: CAISDGGLYTIYF
DNA: TGTGCCATCAGTGACGGAGGGTTGTACACCATATATTTT

V: TRBV29-1
D: -
size: few
J: TRBJ1-2
CDR3: CSVRLAQGANYGYTF
DNA: TGCAGCGTTCGACTGGCGCAGGGAGCTAACTATGGCTACACCTTC

V: TRBV20-1
D: TRBD2
size: many
J: TRBJ2-5
CDR3: CSARDERGETQYF
DNA: TGCAGTGCTAGAGATGAGCGGGGAGAGACCCAGTACTTC

V: TRBV3-1
D: -
size: many
J: TRBJ2-7
CDR3: CASSQDLTGRDEQYF
DNA: TGTGCCAGCAGCCAAGATTTAACAGGCAGGGACGAGCAGTACTTC

V: TRBV19
D: TRBD1
size: -
J: TRBJ2-7
CDR3: CASRDRGSDEQYF
DNA: TGTGCCAGTCGGGACAGGGGGTCGGACGAGCAGTACTTC

V: TRBV20-1
D: -
size: -
J: TRBJ1-5
CDR3: CSAEDSNTLNQPQHF
DNA: TGCAGTGCCGAGGATTCCAACACTCTCAATCAGCCCCAGCATTTT

V: TRBV28
D: -
size: many
J: TRBJ2-7
CDR3: CASRRRPGLETYEQYF
DNA: TGTGCCAGCCGTCGCCGACCGGGACTTGAAACCTACGAGCAGTACTTC